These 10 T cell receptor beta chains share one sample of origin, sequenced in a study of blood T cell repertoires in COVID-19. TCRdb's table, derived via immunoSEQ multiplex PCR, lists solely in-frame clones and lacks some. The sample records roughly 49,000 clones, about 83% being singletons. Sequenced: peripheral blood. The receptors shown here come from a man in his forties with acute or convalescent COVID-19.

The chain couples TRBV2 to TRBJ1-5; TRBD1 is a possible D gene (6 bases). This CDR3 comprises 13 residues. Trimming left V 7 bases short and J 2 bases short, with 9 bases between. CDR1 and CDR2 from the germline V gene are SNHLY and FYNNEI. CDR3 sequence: CASNRVGNQPQHF. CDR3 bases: TGTGCCAGCAACAGGGTGGGCAATCAGCCCCAGCATTTT. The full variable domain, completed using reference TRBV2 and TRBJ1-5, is EPEVTQTPSHQVTQMGQEVILRCVPISNHLYFYWYRQILGQKVEFLVSFYNNEISEKSEIFDDQFSVERPDGSNFTLKIRSTKLEDSAMYFCASNRVGNQPQHFGDGTRLSIL.

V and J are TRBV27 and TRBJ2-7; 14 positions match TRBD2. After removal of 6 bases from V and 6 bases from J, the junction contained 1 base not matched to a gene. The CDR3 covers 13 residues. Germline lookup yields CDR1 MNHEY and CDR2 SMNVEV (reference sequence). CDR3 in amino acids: CASRGTSGSEQYF. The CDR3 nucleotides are TGTGCCAGCAGGGGGACTAGCGGGAGCGAGCAGTACTTC.

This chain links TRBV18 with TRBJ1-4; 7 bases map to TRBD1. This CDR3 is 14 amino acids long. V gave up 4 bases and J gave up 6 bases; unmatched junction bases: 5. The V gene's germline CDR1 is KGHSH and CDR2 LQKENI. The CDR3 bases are TGTGCCAGCTCACGAGACAGGGTTGATGAAAAACTGTTTTTT. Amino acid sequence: CASSRDRVDEKLFF.

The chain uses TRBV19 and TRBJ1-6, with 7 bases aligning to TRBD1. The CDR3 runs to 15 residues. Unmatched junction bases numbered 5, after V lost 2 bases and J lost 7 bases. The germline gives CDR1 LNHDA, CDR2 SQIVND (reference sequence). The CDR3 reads CASSIKGGQNSPLHF. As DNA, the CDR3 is TGTGCCAGTAGTATAAAGGGGGGACAGAATTCACCCCTCCACTTT.

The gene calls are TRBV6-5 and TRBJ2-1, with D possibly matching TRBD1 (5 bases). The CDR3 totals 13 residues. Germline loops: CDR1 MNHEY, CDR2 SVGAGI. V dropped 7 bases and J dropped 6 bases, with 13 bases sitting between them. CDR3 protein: CASTPDKVNEQFF. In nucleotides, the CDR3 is TGTGCCAGCACCCCGGACAAGGTCAATGAGCAGTTCTTC.

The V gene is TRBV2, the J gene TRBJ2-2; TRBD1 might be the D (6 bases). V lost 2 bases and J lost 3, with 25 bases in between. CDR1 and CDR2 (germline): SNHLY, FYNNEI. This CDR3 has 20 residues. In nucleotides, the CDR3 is TGTGCCAGCAGTGAACTGACCCGGGACATCTCGATCCTTTACACCGGGGAGCTGTTTTTT. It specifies CASSELTRDISILYTGELFF.

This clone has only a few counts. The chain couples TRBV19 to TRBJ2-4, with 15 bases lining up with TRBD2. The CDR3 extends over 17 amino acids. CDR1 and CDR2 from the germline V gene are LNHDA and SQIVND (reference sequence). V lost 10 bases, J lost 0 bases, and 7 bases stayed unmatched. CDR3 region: CATGGLAGGGAKNIQYF. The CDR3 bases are TGTGCCACTGGGGGACTAGCGGGAGGCGGAGCCAAAAACATTCAGTACTTC.

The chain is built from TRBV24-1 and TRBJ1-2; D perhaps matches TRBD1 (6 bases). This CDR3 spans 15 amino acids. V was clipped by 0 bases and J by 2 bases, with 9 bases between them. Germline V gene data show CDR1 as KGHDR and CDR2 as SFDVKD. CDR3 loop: CATSDLTGRNYGYTF. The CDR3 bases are TGTGCCACCAGTGATTTGACAGGGCGAAACTATGGCTACACCTTC.

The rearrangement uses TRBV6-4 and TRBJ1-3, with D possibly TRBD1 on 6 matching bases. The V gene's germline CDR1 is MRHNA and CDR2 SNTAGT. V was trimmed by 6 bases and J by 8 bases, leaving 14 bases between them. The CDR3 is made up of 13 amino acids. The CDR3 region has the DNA TGTGCCAGCAGCAGGGGAGTCGGTGACACCATATATTTT. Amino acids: CASSRGVGDTIYF.

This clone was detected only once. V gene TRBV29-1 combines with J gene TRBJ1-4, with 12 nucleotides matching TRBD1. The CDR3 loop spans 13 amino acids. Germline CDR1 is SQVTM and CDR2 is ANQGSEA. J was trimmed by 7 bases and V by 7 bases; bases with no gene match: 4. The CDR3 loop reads CSGMGQGAEKLFF. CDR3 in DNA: TGCAGCGGGATGGGACAGGGGGCTGAAAAACTGTTTTTT.